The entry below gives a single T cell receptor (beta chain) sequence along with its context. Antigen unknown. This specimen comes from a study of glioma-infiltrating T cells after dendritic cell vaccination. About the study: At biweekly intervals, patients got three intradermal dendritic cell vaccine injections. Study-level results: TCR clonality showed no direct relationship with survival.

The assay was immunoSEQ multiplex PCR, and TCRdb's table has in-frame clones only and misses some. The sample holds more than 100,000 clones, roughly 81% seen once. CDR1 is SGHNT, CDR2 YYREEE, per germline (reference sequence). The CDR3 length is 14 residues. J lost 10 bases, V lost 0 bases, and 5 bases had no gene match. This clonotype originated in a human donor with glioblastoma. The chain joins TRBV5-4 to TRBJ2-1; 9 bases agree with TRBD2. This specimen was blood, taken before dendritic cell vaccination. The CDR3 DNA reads TGTGCCAGCAGCTTGGCCCTGACTAGCGGCGAGCAGTTCTTC. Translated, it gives CASSLALTSGEQFF.